This T cell receptor (beta chain) was sequenced for a study of control samples from healthy donors and cancer patients. Libraries were prepared by immunoSEQ multiplex PCR; TCRdb keeps only in-frame clonotypes and omits some of them. Here the sample spans about 100,000 clones, about 90% being singletons. Germline lookup yields CDR1 SGHRS and CDR2 YFSETQ. Trimming pared 0 bases from V and 9 bases from J, leaving 19 bases between. This CDR3 spans 16 amino acids. The sample was blood. The genes are TRBV5-1 and TRBJ2-1; no clear D. This clonotype was sampled from a woman aged 45-59 years in good health. CDR3 sequence reads: CASSLDPVGWNSEQFF. CDR3 DNA sequence: TGCGCCAGCAGCTTGGACCCGGTGGGGTGGAACAGTGAGCAGTTCTTC.